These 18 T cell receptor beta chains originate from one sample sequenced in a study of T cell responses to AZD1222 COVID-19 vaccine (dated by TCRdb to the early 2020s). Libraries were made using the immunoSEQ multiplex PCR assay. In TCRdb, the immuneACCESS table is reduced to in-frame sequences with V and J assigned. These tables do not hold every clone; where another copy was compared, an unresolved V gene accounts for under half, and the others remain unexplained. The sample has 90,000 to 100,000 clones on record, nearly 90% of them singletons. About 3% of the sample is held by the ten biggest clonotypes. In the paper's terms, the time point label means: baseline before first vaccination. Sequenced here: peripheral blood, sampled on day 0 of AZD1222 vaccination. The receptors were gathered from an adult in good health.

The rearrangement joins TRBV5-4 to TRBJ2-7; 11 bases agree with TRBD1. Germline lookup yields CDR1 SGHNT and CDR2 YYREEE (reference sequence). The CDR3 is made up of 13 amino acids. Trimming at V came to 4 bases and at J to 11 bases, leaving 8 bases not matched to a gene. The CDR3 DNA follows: TGTGCCAGCAGCCCGGACAGGGGGCTTGTTGAGTACGTC. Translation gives CASSPDRGLVEYV.

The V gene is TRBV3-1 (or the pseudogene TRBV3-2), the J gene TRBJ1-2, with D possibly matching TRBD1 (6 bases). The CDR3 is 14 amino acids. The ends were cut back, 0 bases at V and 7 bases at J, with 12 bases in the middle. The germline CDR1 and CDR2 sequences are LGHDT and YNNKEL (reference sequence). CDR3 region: CASSQENRVAGYTF. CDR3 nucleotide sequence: TGTGCCAGCAGCCAAGAAAACAGGGTTGCTGGCTACACCTTC.

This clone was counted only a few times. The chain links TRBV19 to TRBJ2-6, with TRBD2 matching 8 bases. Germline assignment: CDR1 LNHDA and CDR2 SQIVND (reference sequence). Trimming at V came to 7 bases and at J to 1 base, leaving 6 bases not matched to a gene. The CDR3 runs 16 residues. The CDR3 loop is CASTTGGLSGANVLTF. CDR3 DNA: TGTGCCAGTACCACGGGAGGGCTTTCTGGGGCCAACGTCCTGACTTTC.

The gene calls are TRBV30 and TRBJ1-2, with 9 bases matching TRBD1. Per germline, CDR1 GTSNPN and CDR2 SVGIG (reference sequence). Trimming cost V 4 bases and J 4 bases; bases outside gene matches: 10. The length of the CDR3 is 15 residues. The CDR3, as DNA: TGTGCCTGGAAAACCGGGACAGGGTTGATCTATGGCTACACCTTC. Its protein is CAWKTGTGLIYGYTF.

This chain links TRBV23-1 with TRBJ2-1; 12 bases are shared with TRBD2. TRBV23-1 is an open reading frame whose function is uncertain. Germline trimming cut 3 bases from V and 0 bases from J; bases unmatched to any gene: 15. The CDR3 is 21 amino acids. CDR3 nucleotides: TGCGCCAGCAGTCACCCCCGGAGGACTAGCGGGGAACCTAGCTCCTACAATGAGCAGTTCTTC. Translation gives CASSHPRRTSGEPSSYNEQFF.

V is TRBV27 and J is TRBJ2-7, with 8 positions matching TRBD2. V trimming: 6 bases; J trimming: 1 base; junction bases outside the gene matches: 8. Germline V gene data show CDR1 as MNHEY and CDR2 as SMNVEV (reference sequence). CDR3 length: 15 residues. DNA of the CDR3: TGTGCCAGCAGCATCGGGGGGGCCCTATCCTACGAGCAGTACTTC. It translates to CASSIGGALSYEQYF.

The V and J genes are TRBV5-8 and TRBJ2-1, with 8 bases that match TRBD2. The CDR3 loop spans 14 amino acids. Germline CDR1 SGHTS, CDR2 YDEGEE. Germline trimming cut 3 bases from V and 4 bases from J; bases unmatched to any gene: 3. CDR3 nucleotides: TGTGCCAGCAGCTCGGGACTAGTGTACAATGAGCAGTTCTTC. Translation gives CASSSGLVYNEQFF.

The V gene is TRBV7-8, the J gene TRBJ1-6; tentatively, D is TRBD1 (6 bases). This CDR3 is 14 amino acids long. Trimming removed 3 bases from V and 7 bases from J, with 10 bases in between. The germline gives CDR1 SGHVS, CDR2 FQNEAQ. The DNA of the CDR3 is TGTGCCAGCAGCTTCACAGGGAGAAATTCACCCCTCCACTTT. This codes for CASSFTGRNSPLHF. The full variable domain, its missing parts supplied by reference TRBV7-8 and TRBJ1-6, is GAGVSQSPRYKVAKRGQDVALRCDPISGHVSLFWYQQALGQGPEFLTYFQNEAQLDKSGLPSDRFFAERPEGSVSTLKIQRTQQEDSAVYLCASSFTGRNSPLHFGNGTRLTVT.

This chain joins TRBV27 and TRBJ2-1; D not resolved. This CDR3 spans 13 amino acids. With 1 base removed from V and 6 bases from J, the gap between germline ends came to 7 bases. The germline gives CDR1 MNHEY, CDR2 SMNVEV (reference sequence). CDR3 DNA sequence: TGTGCCAGCAGTTTATTGGACGGCAATGAGCAGTTCTTC. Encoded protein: CASSLLDGNEQFF.

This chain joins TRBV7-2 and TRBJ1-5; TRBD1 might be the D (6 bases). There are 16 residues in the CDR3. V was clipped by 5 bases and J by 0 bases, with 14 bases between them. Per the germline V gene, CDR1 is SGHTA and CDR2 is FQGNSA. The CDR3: CASSRTATYSNQPQHF. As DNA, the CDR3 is TGTGCCAGCAGCCGGACAGCTACTTATAGCAATCAGCCCCAGCATTTT.

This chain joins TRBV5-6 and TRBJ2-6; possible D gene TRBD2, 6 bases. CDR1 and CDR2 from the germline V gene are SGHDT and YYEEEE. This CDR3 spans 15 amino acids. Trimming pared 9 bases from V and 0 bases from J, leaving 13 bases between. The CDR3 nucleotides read TGTGCCACCTCATGGGGGGTCTCTGGGGCCAACGTCCTGACTTTC. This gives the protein CATSWGVSGANVLTF.

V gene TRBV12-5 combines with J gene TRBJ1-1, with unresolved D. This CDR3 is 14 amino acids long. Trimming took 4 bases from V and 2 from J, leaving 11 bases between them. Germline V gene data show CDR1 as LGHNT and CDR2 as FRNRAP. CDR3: CASGSLGVNTEAFF. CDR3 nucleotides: TGTGCTAGTGGTTCCCTTGGTGTTAACACTGAAGCTTTCTTT.

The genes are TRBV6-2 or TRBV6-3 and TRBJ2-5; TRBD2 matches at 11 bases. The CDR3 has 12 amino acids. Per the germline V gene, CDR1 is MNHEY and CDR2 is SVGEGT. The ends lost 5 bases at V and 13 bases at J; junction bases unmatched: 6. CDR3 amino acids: CASSASGGTRYF. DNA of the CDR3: TGTGCCAGCAGTGCTAGCGGGGGGACTCGGTACTTC.

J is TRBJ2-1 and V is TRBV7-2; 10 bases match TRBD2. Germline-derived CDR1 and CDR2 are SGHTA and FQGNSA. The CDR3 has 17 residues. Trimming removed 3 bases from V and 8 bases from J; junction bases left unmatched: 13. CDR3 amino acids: CASSFPFTGTSEYEQFF. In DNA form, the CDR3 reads TGTGCCAGCAGCTTCCCGTTCACCGGGACTAGCGAATATGAGCAGTTCTTC.

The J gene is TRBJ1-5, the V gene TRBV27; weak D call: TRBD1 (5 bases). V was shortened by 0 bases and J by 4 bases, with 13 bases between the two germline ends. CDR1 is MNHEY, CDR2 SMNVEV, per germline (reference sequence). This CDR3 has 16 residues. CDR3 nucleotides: TGTGCCAGCAGTTTATCTGGGGGGGTACCTAATCAGCCCCAGCATTTT. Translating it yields CASSLSGGVPNQPQHF.

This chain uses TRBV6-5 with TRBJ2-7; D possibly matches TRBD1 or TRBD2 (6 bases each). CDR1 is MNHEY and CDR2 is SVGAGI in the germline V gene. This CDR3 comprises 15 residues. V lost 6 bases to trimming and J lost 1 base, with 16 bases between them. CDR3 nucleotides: TGTGCCAGCAGCCCCGTTGGGGGGCGATCCTACGAGCAGTACGTC. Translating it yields CASSPVGGRSYEQYV.

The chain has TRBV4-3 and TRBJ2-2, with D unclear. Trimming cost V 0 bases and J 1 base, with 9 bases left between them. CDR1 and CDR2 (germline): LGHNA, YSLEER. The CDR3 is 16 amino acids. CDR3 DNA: TGCGCCAGCAGCCAAGAGCCCCCCGGGAACACCGGGGAGCTGTTTTTT. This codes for CASSQEPPGNTGELFF.

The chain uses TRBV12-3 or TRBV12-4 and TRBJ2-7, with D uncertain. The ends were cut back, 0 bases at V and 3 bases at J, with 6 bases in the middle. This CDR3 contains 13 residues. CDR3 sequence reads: CASSLARGYEQYF. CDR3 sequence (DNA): TGTGCCAGCAGTTTAGCGCGAGGCTACGAGCAGTACTTC.